This paragraph reports one T cell receptor beta chain. Noted time point: patch test 2, 6 weeks after DPC sensitization. Specified treatment: therapeutic diphenylcyclopropenone sensitization with weekly scalp DPC. The data belong to a study of human T cells and chemical hapten exposure. Turning to the study itself: During the roughly 25-week study period, patients had diphenylcyclopropenone applied to the scalp every week. Patients, largely female, had alopecia areata, totalis or universalis.

Using its own MiXCR run on the RACE reads, TCRdb lists one record per CDR3 protein. The sample contains over 60,000 distinct CDR3 sequences, 9% to 12% of which appear only once. CDR1 is SNHLY and CDR2 is FYNNEI in the germline V gene. J gave up 1 base and V 6 bases, and 3 bases lay outside the gene matches. The CDR3 length is 15 residues. Material: whole blood, obtained in connection with sensitization to the hapten diphenylcyclopropenone (DPC). This chain connects TRBV2 to TRBJ2-3; 11 nucleotides line up with TRBD2. This clonotype originated in a woman aged 45-59 years with alopecia areata. Some clones in this sample may be carry-over from other donors' samples. The CDR3 nucleotides read TGTGCCAGCAGGTTGGGACTAGCGGGCACAGATACGCAGTATTTT. As protein: CASRLGLAGTDTQYF.